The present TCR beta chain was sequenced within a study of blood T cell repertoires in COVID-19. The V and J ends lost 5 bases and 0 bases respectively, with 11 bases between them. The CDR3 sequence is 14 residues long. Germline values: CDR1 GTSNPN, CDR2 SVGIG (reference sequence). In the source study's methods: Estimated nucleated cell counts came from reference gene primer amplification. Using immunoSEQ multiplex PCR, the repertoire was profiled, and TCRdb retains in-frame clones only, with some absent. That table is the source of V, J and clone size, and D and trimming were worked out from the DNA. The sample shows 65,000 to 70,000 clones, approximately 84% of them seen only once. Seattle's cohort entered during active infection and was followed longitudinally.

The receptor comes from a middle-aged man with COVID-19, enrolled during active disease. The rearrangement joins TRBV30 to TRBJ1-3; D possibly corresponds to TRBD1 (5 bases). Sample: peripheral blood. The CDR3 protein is CAWGRGGSGNTIYF. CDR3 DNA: TGTGCCTGGGGCCGGGGGGGCTCTGGAAACACCATATATTTT.